This T cell receptor (beta chain) originates from a study of shared clonotypes between healthy human individuals. Whole-study findings and limits: The generation probabilities recorded for non-shared clonotypes fell below those of clonotypes shared by all four donors.

V gave up 4 bases and J gave up 1 base, with 10 bases separating them. This CDR3 region has 15 residues. Germline loops: CDR1 SNHLY, CDR2 FYNNEI. Concerning this clone itself: Its antigen is not identified.

The assay was immunoSEQ multiplex PCR, and TCRdb's table has in-frame clones only and misses some. The table includes 2 million to 3 million clones, more than 85% detected once. Material: naive CD4+ T cells from PBMCs. Subset of the sample: CD45RA+ positively selected. The source is a man aged 18 to 29 in good health. Some clones in this sample may be carry-over from other donors' samples. The chain is built from TRBV2 and TRBJ2-2; D possibly corresponds to TRBD1 (5 bases). CDR3: CASSVFTGNTGELFF. The CDR3 bases are TGTGCCAGCAGTGTATTTACAGGGAACACCGGGGAGCTGTTTTTT.